These 31 T cell receptor beta chains originate from one sample sequenced in a study of blood T cell repertoires in COVID-19. Clones were read by immunoSEQ multiplex PCR, and TCRdb kept only the in-frame ones, dropping some. This sample has just over 250,000 clones, with around 87% found just once. The sequenced sample consisted of peripheral blood. These receptors came from a woman between 50 and 59 years old with acute or convalescent COVID-19.

The rearrangement uses TRBV18 and TRBJ1-5; maybe TRBD1 (6 bases). Germline values: CDR1 KGHSH, CDR2 LQKENI. The length of the CDR3 is 15 residues. Between the trimmed V and J ends, which lost 5 bases and 4 bases, there was a span of 15 bases. The CDR3 coding sequence is TGTGCCAGCTCAAGGGACACCATTGGGAATCAGCCCCAGCATTTT. Amino acids: CASSRDTIGNQPQHF.

The chain uses TRBV29-1 and TRBJ2-3; TRBD2 agrees at 8 bases. J was trimmed by 0 bases and V by 4 bases; bases with no gene match: 3. This CDR3 has 14 amino acids. Germline V CDR1 and CDR2: SQVTM, ANQGSEA. The CDR3 loop reads CSVGASGSTDTQYF. In nucleotides, the CDR3 is TGCAGCGTTGGGGCTAGCGGGAGCACAGATACGCAGTATTTT.

This clone was observed once. This chain joins TRBV7-8 and TRBJ1-1; D might be TRBD1 (5 bases). The germline V gene encodes CDR1 SGHVS and CDR2 FQNEAQ. V was shortened by 6 bases and J by 4 bases, with 15 bases between the two germline ends. The CDR3 runs 14 residues. CDR3 sequence (DNA): TGTGCCAGCAGACTGGGGGGGGATAGCACTGAAGCTTTCTTT. Translating it yields CASRLGGDSTEAFF. The full variable domain, its missing parts supplied by reference TRBV7-8 and TRBJ1-1, is GAGVSQSPRYKVAKRGQDVALRCDPISGHVSLFWYQQALGQGPEFLTYFQNEAQLDKSGLPSDRFFAERPEGSVSTLKIQRTQQEDSAVYLCASRLGGDSTEAFFGQGTRLTVV.

Only one count was recorded for this clone. The sample has other DNA sequences that encode this CDR3 too. J is TRBJ2-7 and V is TRBV18; possible D gene TRBD1, 6 bases. Per germline, CDR1 KGHSH and CDR2 LQKENI. V lost 0 bases and J lost 3, with 6 bases in between. The CDR3 extends over 13 amino acids. CDR3 sequence (DNA): TGTGCCAGCTCACCACCAGGGGGCTACGAGCAGTACTTC. Translated, it gives CASSPPGGYEQYF.

The gene calls are TRBV5-5 and TRBJ1-2; 8 positions match TRBD1. The CDR3 is made up of 15 amino acids. The V and J ends lost 3 bases and 4 bases, in that order; junction bases with no gene match: 8. Germline-derived CDR1 and CDR2 are SGHKS and YYEKEE (reference sequence). As DNA, the CDR3 is TGTGCCAGCAGCTCCCTCCTTGGGACAGGCTATGGCTACACCTTC. It is translated as CASSSLLGTGYGYTF. Combining the CDR3 with reference TRBV5-5 and TRBJ1-2 gives the whole variable domain DAGVTQSPTHLIKTRGQQVTLRCSPISGHKSVSWYQQVLGQGPQFIFQYYEKEERGRGNFPDRFSARQFPNYSSELNVNALLLGDSALYLCASSSLLGTGYGYTFGSGTRLTVV.

This clone was picked up one time. The chain recombines TRBV6-5 with TRBJ2-7; 7 bases align to TRBD1. Germline CDR1 MNHEY, CDR2 SVGAGI. The CDR3 consists of 15 residues. The J segment lost 3 bases and the V segment lost 5 bases, leaving 10 bases of the junction unmatched. For the CDR3, the DNA is TGTGCCAGCAGTACTCAAGACAGGGTCAACTACGAGCAGTACTTC. Its translation: CASSTQDRVNYEQYF.

V is TRBV6-5 and J is TRBJ2-5, with a weak D call TRBD2 (6 bases). The germline V gene has CDR1 MNHEY and CDR2 SVGAGI. V was clipped by 7 bases and J by 5 bases, with 14 bases between them. The length of the CDR3 is 13 residues. The CDR3 is CASKSPGGETQYF. The DNA for the CDR3 is TGTGCCAGCAAGAGTCCCGGAGGGGAGACCCAGTACTTC.

This chain joins TRBV7-3 and TRBJ2-2, with TRBD1 matching over 8 bases. The trim removed 4 bases at V and 3 bases at J, leaving 7 bases unmatched. Germline V lookup: CDR1 SGHTA, CDR2 FQGTGA. The CDR3 totals 16 residues. This chain's CDR3 is CASSSQDRVYTGELFF. As DNA, the CDR3 is TGTGCCAGCAGCTCTCAGGACAGGGTGTACACCGGGGAGCTGTTTTTT.

The chain has TRBV18 and TRBJ2-3, with TRBD1 matching over 10 bases. CDR3 length equals 16 residues. Germline CDR1 and CDR2: KGHSH and LQKENI. V lost 6 bases, J lost 3 bases, and 9 bases stayed unmatched. CDR3 sequence: CASSSWTGGNTDTQYF. The CDR3 DNA reads as TGTGCCAGCTCGTCTTGGACAGGGGGTAATACAGATACGCAGTATTTT.

Comment on this clone: It may be a read error: a sequence one base away is much more abundant. The same CDR3 can be traced to other DNA sequences in this sample. The chain combines TRBV27 with TRBJ1-1; TRBD1 agrees at 9 bases. V lost 5 bases and J lost 0; bases outside the gene matches: 4. The CDR3 spans 15 residues. Germline CDR1 MNHEY, CDR2 SMNVEV (reference sequence). CDR3 nucleotide sequence: TGTGCCAGCAGTCCTTGGGACAGGGTGAACACTGAAGCTTTCTTT. Translation: CASSPWDRVNTEAFF.

The chain carries TRBV6-1 and TRBJ2-5, with D maybe TRBD1 (5 bases). The V and J ends lost 3 bases and 1 base respectively, with 9 bases between them. Germline CDR1 MNHNS, CDR2 SASEGT. This CDR3 comprises 14 residues. The CDR3 nucleotides are TGTGCCAGCAGTGAGTCCAGGGCCCAAGAGACCCAGTACTTC. Residues: CASSESRAQETQYF.

This rearrangement joins TRBV6-5 to TRBJ1-2; TRBD1 matches at 7 bases. After removal of 6 bases from V and 7 bases from J, the junction contained 5 bases not matched to a gene. Germline CDR1 reads MNHEY; CDR2 reads SVGAGI. There are 12 residues in the CDR3. The CDR3 region has the DNA TGTGCCAGCAGCCCCGGACAGGTTGGCTACACCTTC. This sequence encodes CASSPGQVGYTF.

The rearrangement joins TRBV15 to TRBJ1-5, with a tentative D call TRBD1 (5 bases). Trimming took 0 bases from V and 0 from J, leaving 12 bases between them. This CDR3 spans 17 amino acids. The germline V gene has CDR1 LNHNV and CDR2 YYDKDF (reference sequence). CDR3 nucleotide sequence: TGTGCCACCAGCAGAGACGTGACAGCCATTAGCAATCAGCCCCAGCATTTT. It is translated as CATSRDVTAISNQPQHF.

The rearrangement uses TRBV3-1 (or the pseudogene TRBV3-2) and TRBJ1-1; 9 bases fit TRBD1. The V gene's germline CDR1 is LGHDT and CDR2 YNNKEL (reference sequence). V lost 5 bases to trimming and J lost 5 bases; unmatched junction nucleotides: 6. The CDR3 runs to 14 residues. CDR3 in amino acids: CASSDPGTGTEAFF. The CDR3 region has the DNA TGTGCCAGCAGCGACCCGGGGACAGGGACTGAAGCTTTCTTT.

This clone showed up many times. The V call is TRBV2, the J call TRBJ2-1; the D gene is possibly TRBD1 (5 bases). Trimming stripped 5 bases from V and 0 bases from J, with 14 bases between. Germline V gene lookup returns CDR1 SNHLY and CDR2 FYNNEI. CDR3 length: 16 amino acids. CDR3 protein: CASSSTVTNSYNEQFF. CDR3 DNA: TGTGCCAGCAGTTCGACAGTTACTAACTCCTACAATGAGCAGTTCTTC. Full variable domain (outside the CDR3, taken from reference TRBV2 and TRBJ2-1): EPEVTQTPSHQVTQMGQEVILRCVPISNHLYFYWYRQILGQKVEFLVSFYNNEISEKSEIFDDQFSVERPDGSNFTLKIRSTKLEDSAMYFCASSSTVTNSYNEQFFGPGTRLTVL.

This clone was seen only a few times. The genes are TRBV6-5 and TRBJ2-1; TRBD2 matches at 9 bases. Unmatched junction bases numbered 5, after V lost 7 bases and J lost 1 base. There are 15 residues in the CDR3. Germline CDR1 reads MNHEY; CDR2 reads SVGAGI. CDR3 sequence: CASKSGRSSYNEQFF. In nucleotides, the CDR3 is TGTGCCAGCAAAAGCGGGAGGAGTTCCTACAATGAGCAGTTCTTC.

Here the CDR3 DNA reads TGCGCCAGCAGCCTCGGGCAGGGGTCAAGGGGGGAGCTGTTTTTT. As protein: CASSLGQGSRGELFF. The chain combines TRBV5-1 with TRBJ2-2; perhaps TRBD1 as D (6 bases). CDR1 is SGHRS, CDR2 YFSETQ, per germline. CDR3 length: 15 residues. V lost 4 bases and J 8 bases, leaving 18 bases between the germline ends.

The chain recombines TRBV7-2 with TRBJ2-7; D unresolved. This CDR3 is 13 amino acids long. The V end lost 5 bases, the J end lost 3 bases, and 11 bases lay between the germline ends. The germline CDR1 and CDR2 sequences are SGHTA and FQGNSA. The CDR3 reads CASSPVAIYEQYF. CDR3 DNA: TGTGCCAGCAGCCCAGTAGCAATCTACGAGCAGTACTTC.

This clone was seen a handful of times. The rearrangement joins TRBV7-2 to TRBJ1-3; D is unresolved. The CDR3 runs 13 residues. V lost 3 bases to trimming and J lost 9 bases, with 12 bases between them. Germline lookup yields CDR1 SGHTA and CDR2 FQGNSA. This CDR3 reads CASSLRPEGTIYF. The CDR3 DNA follows: TGTGCCAGCAGCTTGCGGCCCGAGGGCACCATATATTTT.

The chain carries TRBV24-1 and TRBJ2-2; 11 positions match TRBD1. V dropped 4 bases and J dropped 4; count of bases not matched to a gene: 4. This CDR3 is built from 16 residues. Germline assignment: CDR1 KGHDR and CDR2 SFDVKD. CDR3 sequence (DNA): TGTGCCACCAGTGACCGGGGACAGGGGGGCACCGGGGAGCTGTTTTTT. As protein: CATSDRGQGGTGELFF.

This clone was observed once. The V call is TRBV5-1, the J call TRBJ2-5; D unresolved. Trimming left V 3 bases short and J 4 bases short, with 4 bases between. This CDR3 has 11 amino acids. Germline assignment: CDR1 SGHRS and CDR2 YFSETQ. The CDR3 nucleotides are TGCGCCAGCAGCTCACTAGAGACCCAGTACTTC. Residues: CASSSLETQYF.

There are a few counts of this clone. V gene TRBV4-2 combines with J gene TRBJ2-2; TRBD2 matches at 13 bases. CDR3 length: 22 residues. Per the germline V gene, CDR1 is LGHNA and CDR2 is YNFKEQ. Trimming took 0 bases from V and 4 from J; bases not matched to a gene: 17. Here the CDR3 DNA reads TGTGCCAGCAGCCAAGAAAGGGGCCCGACTAGCGGGAGGTTACTAGCCACCGGGGAGCTGTTTTTT. This gives the protein CASSQERGPTSGRLLATGELFF.

V and J are TRBV27 and TRBJ1-6; TRBD1 is a possible D gene (6 bases). Trimming cost V 3 bases and J 10 bases, with 13 bases left between them. This CDR3 comprises 14 residues. Germline lookup yields CDR1 MNHEY and CDR2 SMNVEV (reference sequence). DNA of the CDR3: TGTGCCAGCAGTTTGTGGGGGCCCTTCTCACCCCTCCACTTT. Translated, it gives CASSLWGPFSPLHF.

Only one count was recorded for this clone. The chain joins TRBV27 to TRBJ2-7, with D perhaps matching TRBD2 (5 bases). Looked up from germline, CDR1 is MNHEY and CDR2 is SMNVEV (reference sequence). The CDR3 has 15 amino acids. Trimming left V 3 bases short and J 0 bases short, with 12 bases between. In DNA form, the CDR3 reads TGTGCCAGCAGTTTGGCCCGGGAAAACTCCTACGAGCAGTACTTC. It encodes CASSLARENSYEQYF.

For the CDR3, the DNA is TGTGCCAGCAGAAGGGGGCCTTATTACTACGAGCAGTACTTC. This translates into CASRRGPYYYEQYF. The chain couples TRBV28 to TRBJ2-7, with 7 bases lining up with TRBD1. The germline V gene encodes CDR1 MDHEN and CDR2 SYDVKM. V shed 6 bases, J shed 3 bases, and the junction held 8 bases outside the gene matches. The CDR3 loop spans 14 amino acids.

CDR3 DNA: TGCGCCAGCAGCCAAGGACTAGCGGGCAACATTCAGTACTTC. Its translation is CASSQGLAGNIQYF. The chain uses TRBV4-1 and TRBJ2-4; 10 bases fit TRBD2. The CDR3 loop spans 14 amino acids. The V gene end was trimmed by 1 base and the J gene end by 7 bases; junction bases not matched to a gene: 1. Germline lookup yields CDR1 MGHRA and CDR2 YSYEKL.

The table lists this clone with a count of one. The chain carries TRBV24-1 and TRBJ2-2; 9 bases align to TRBD1. The germline V gene encodes CDR1 KGHDR and CDR2 SFDVKD. The V gene end was trimmed by 0 bases and the J gene end by 6 bases; junction bases not matched to a gene: 19. CDR3 length: 21 residues. Here the CDR3 reads CATSDLQGQGEGKTVAGELFF. Here the CDR3 DNA reads TGTGCCACCAGTGATTTGCAGGGACAGGGAGAGGGAAAAACTGTGGCCGGGGAGCTGTTTTTT.

Written as DNA, the CDR3 is TGTGCCAGCAGTTTAGAGTCAGATCGCGGCTACACCTTC. Translated, it gives CASSLESDRGYTF. The V call is TRBV12-3 or TRBV12-4, the J call TRBJ1-2; D not resolved. With 1 base removed from V and 8 bases from J, the gap between germline ends came to 11 bases. This CDR3 is 13 amino acids long.

V gene TRBV7-2 combines with J gene TRBJ2-3, with D perhaps matching TRBD1 (6 bases). V was clipped by 2 bases and J by 4 bases, with 13 bases between them. The CDR3 contains 15 residues. Germline CDR1 reads SGHTA; CDR2 reads FQGNSA. The CDR3 is CASSLRLGAADTQYF. The DNA of the CDR3 is TGTGCCAGCAGCTTACGTCTGGGGGCCGCAGATACGCAGTATTTT.

The V call is TRBV18, the J call TRBJ2-6, with a tentative D call TRBD2 (6 bases). CDR1 KGHSH and CDR2 LQKENI come from the germline V gene. The germline V and J ends were trimmed by 5 bases and 6 bases, with 17 bases remaining between them. This CDR3 contains 16 residues. The CDR3 protein is CASSYSSRTTANVLTF. CDR3 sequence (DNA): TGTGCCAGCTCATACTCTAGCAGGACTACGGCCAACGTCCTGACTTTC.

V gene TRBV28 combines with J gene TRBJ2-5, with TRBD1 identical over 12 bases. This CDR3 region has 17 residues. With 8 bases clipped from V and 5 bases from J, the junction kept 15 bases outside the gene matches. Germline CDR1 and CDR2: MDHEN and SYDVKM. The CDR3: CASGTFRDRGLGETQYF. As DNA, the CDR3 is TGTGCCAGCGGGACATTCCGGGACAGGGGGCTAGGGGAGACCCAGTACTTC.